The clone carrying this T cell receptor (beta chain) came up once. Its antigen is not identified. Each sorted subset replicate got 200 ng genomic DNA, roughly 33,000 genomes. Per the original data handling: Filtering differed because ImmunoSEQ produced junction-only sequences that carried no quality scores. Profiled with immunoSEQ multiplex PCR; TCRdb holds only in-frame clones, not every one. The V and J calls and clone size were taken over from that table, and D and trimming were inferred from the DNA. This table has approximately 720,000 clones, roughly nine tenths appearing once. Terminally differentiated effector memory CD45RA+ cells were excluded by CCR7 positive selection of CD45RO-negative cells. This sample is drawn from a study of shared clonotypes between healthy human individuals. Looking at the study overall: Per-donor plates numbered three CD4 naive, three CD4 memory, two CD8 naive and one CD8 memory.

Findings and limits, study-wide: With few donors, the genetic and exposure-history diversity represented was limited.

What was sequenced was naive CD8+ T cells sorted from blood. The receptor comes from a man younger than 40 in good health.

Here the CDR3 DNA reads TGTGCCAGCAGCCTAATTCTCACAGATACGCAGTATTTT. Amino acids: CASSLILTDTQYF. The rearrangement uses TRBV11-2 and TRBJ2-3; the D is unclear. Looked up from germline, CDR1 is SGHAT and CDR2 is FQNNGV. CDR3 length: 13 residues. V lost 5 bases and J 2 bases, leaving 8 bases between the germline ends. Supplemented by reference TRBV11-2 and TRBJ2-3, the full variable domain reads EAGVAQSPRYKIIEKRQSVAFWCNPISGHATLYWYQQILGQGPKLLIQFQNNGVVDDSQLPKDRFSAERLKGVDSTLKIQPAKLEDSAVYLCASSLILTDTQYFGPGTRLTVL.